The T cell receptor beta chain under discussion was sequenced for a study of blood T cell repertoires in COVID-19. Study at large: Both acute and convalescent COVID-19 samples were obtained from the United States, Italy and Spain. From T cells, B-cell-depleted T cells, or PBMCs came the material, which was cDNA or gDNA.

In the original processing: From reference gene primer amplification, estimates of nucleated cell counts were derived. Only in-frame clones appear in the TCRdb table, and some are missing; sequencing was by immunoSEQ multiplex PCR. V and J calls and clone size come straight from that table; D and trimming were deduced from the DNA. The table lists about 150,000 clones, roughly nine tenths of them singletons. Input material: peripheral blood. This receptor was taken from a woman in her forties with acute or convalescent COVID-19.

CDR3 protein: CASSLRGGSYNEQFF. CDR3 DNA: TGTGCCAGCAGCCTGAGGGGGGGCTCCTACAATGAGCAGTTCTTC. The chain combines TRBV7-3 with TRBJ2-1; a weak D match, TRBD2 (7 bases). This CDR3 has 15 residues. CDR1 and CDR2 (germline): SGHTA, FQGTGA. V lost 5 bases, J lost 0 bases, and 11 bases lay in between.